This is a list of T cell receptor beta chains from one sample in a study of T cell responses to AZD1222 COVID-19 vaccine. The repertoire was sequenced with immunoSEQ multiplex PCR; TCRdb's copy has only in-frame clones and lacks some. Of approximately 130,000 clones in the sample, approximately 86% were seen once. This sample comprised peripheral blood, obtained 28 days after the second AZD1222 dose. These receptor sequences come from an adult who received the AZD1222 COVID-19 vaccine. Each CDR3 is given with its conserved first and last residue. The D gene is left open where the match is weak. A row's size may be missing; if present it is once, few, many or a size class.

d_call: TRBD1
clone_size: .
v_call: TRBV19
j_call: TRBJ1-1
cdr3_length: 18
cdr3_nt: TGTGCCAGTAGTATAAGTCTGGGACAGGGGGACAAATGGAAGACGGCTTTCTTT
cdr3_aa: CASSISLGQGDKWKTAFF

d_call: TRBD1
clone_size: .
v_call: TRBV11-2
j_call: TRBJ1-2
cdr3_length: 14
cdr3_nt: TGTGCCAGCAGCCGGGACAGGGGGCAGGATGGCTACACCTTC
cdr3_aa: CASSRDRGQDGYTF

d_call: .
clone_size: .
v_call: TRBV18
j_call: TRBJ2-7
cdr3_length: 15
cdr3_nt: TGTGCCAGCTCACCACTCAACAGCCTCTCCTACGAGCAGTACTTC
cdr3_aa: CASSPLNSLSYEQYF

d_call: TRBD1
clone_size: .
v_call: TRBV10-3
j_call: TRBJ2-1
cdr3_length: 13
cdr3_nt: TGTGCCACCCGACAGGGAGAGTACAATGAGCAGTTCTTC
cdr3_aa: CATRQGEYNEQFF

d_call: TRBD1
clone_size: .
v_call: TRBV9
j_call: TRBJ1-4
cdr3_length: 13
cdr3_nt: TGTGCCAGCAGCGGACAGGGTTTTGAAAAACTGTTTTTT
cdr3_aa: CASSGQGFEKLFF

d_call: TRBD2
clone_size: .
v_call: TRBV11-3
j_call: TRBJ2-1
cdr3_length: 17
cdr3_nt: TGTGCCAGCAGCACAGGGGTAGCGGGGGGCTTCTACAATGAGCAGTTCTTC
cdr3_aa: CASSTGVAGGFYNEQFF

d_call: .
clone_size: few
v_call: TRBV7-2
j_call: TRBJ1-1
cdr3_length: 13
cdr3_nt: TGTGCCAGCAGCACCCAGTGGAACACTGAAGCTTTCTTT
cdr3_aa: CASSTQWNTEAFF

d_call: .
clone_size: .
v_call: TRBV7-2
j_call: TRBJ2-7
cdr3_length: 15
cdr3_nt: TGTGCCAGCAGCTATTCCGGGACACGGTCCTACGAGCAGTACTTC
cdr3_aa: CASSYSGTRSYEQYF

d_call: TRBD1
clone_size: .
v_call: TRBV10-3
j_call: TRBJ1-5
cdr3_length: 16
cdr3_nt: TGTGCCACTGGACAGGGAATTACCGATAGCAATCAGCCCCAGCATTTT
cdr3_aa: CATGQGITDSNQPQHF

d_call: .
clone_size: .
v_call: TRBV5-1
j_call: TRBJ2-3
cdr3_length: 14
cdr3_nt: TGCGCCAGCAGCTCACTAATTAGCACAGATACGCAGTATTTT
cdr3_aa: CASSSLISTDTQYF

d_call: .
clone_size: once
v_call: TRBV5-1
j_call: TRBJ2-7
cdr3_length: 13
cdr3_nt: TGCGCCAGCAGCTTGTGGGGAACCTACGAGCAGTACTTC
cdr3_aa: CASSLWGTYEQYF

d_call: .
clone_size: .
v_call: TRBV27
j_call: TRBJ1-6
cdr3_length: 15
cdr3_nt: TGTGCCAGCAGCTACATGAGCTCCTATAATTCACCCCTCCACTTT
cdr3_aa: CASSYMSSYNSPLHF

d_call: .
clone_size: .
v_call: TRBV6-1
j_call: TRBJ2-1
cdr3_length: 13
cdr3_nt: TGTGCCAGCAGTGAATCGTTACTAGTTAGGCTGTTCTTC
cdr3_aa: CASSESLLVRLFF

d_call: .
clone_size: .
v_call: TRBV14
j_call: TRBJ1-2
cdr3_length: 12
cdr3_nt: TGTGCCAGCAGCGACACTGGCTATGGCTACACCTTC
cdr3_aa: CASSDTGYGYTF

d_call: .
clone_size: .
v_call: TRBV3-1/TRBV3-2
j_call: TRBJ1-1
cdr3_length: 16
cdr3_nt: TGTGCCAGCAGCCAAGGGGTGAGATGGTCGAACACTGAAGCTTTCTTT
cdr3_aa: CASSQGVRWSNTEAFF